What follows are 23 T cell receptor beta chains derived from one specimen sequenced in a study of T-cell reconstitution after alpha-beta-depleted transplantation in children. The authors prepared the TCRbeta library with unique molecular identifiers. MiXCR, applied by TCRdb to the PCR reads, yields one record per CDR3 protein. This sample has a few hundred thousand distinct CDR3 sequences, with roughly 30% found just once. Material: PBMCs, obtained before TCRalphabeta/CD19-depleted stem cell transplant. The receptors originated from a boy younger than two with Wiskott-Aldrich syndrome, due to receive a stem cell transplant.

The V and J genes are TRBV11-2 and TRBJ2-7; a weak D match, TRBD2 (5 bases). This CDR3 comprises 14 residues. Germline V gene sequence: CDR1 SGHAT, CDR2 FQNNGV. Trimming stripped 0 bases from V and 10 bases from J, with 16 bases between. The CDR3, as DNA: TGTGCCAGCAGCTTAGAAGCTGTCGGGATCGGTCAGTACTTC. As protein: CASSLEAVGIGQYF. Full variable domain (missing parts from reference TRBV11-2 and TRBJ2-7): EAGVAQSPRYKIIEKRQSVAFWCNPISGHATLYWYQQILGQGPKLLIQFQNNGVVDDSQLPKDRFSAERLKGVDSTLKIQPAKLEDSAVYLCASSLEAVGIGQYFGPGTRLTVT.

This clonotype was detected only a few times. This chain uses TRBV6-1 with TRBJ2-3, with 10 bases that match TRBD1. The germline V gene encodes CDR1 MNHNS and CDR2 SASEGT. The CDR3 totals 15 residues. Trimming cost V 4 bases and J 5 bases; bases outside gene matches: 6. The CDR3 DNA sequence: TGTGCCAGCAGTGCCCGGGACAGGGGTAGAGATACGCAGTATTTT. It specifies CASSARDRGRDTQYF.

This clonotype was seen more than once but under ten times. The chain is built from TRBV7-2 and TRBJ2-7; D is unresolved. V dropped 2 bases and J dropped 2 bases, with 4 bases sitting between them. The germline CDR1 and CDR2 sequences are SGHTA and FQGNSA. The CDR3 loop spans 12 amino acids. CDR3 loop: CASSLRPYEQYF. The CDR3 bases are TGTGCCAGCAGCTTACGCCCCTACGAGCAGTACTTC.

The CDR3 DNA reads TGTGCCAGCAGTTTTCGGCTTAGCGGGAGGGGTGAGCAGTTCTTC. This sequence encodes CASSFRLSGRGEQFF. V is TRBV27 and J is TRBJ2-1; 11 positions agree with TRBD2. This CDR3 has 15 amino acids. The germline CDR1 and CDR2 sequences are MNHEY and SMNVEV (reference sequence). V lost 3 bases to trimming and J lost 9 bases; unmatched junction nucleotides: 7.

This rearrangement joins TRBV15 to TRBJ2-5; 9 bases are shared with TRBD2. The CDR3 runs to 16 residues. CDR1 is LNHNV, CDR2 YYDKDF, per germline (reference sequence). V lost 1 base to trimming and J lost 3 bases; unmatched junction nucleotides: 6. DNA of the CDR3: TGTGCCACCAGCAGAGGGTTAGCGGGAGTCGAAGAGACCCAGTACTTC. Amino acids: CATSRGLAGVEETQYF. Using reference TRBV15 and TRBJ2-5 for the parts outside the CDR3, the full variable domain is DAMVIQNPRYQVTQFGKPVTLSCSQTLNHNVMYWYQQKSSQAPKLLFHYYDKDFNNEADTPDNFQSRRPNTSFCFLDIRSPGLGDTAMYLCATSRGLAGVEETQYFGPGTRLLVL.

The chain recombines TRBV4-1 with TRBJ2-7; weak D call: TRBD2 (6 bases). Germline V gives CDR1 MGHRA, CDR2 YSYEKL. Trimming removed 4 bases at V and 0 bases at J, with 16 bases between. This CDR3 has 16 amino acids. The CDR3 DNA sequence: TGCGCCAGCAGCCTTGGGGGAGGAGGGACCTCCTACGAGCAGTACTTC. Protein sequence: CASSLGGGGTSYEQYF.

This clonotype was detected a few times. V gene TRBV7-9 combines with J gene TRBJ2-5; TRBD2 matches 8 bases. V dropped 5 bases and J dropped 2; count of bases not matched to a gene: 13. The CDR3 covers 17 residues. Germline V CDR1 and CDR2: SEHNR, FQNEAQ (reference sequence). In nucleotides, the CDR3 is TGTGCCAGCAGCCCCCCTCGCGGTACTAGCGGACAAGAGACCCAGTACTTC. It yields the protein CASSPPRGTSGQETQYF.

The CDR3 here is CASSLAVDETQYF. In DNA form, the CDR3 reads TGCGCCAGCAGCTTGGCTGTTGATGAGACCCAGTACTTC. This chain connects TRBV5-1 to TRBJ2-5, with D unclear. In germline, CDR1 is SGHRS, CDR2 YFSETQ. The CDR3 contains 13 residues. The V end lost 0 bases, the J end lost 5 bases, and 8 bases lay between the germline ends.

The CDR3 sequence is CASSILSGANVLTF. DNA of the CDR3: TGTGCCAGTAGTATTCTGTCTGGGGCCAACGTCCTGACTTTC. V and J are TRBV19 and TRBJ2-6; the D is unclear. V gave up 3 bases and J gave up 1 base, with 4 bases separating them. The CDR3 is 14 residues long. Germline CDR1 and CDR2: LNHDA and SQIVND (reference sequence).

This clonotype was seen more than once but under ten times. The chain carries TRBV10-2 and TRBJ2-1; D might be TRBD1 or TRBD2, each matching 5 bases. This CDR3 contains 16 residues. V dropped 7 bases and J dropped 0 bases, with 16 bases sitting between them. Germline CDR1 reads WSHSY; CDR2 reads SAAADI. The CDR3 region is CASILTLGASYNEQFF. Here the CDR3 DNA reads TGCGCCAGCATTCTGACGCTCGGGGCCTCCTACAATGAGCAGTTCTTC.

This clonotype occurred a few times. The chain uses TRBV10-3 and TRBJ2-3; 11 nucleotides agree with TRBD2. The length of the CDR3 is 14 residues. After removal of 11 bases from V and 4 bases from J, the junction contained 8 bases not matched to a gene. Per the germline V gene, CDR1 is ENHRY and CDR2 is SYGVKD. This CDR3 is CASTTSGIPDTQYF. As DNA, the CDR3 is TGTGCCTCCACGACTAGCGGGATCCCAGATACGCAGTATTTT.

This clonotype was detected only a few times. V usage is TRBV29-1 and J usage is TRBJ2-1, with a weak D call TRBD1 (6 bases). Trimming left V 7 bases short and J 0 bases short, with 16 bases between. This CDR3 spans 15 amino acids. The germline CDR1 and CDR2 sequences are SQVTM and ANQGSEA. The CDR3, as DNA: TGCAGCGCGACGTTGGGGACATTCTCCTACAATGAGCAGTTCTTC. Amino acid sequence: CSATLGTFSYNEQFF.

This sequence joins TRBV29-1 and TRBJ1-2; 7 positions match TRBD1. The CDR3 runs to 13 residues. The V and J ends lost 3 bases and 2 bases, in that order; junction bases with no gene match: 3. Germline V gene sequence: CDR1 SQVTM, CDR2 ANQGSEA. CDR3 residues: CSVEGGGNYGYTF. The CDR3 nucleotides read TGCAGCGTTGAGGGAGGGGGCAACTATGGCTACACCTTC.

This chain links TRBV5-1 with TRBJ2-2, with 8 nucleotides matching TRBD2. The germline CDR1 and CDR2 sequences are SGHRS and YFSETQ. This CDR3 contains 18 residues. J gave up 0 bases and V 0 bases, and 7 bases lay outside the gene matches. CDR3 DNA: TGCGCCAGCAGCTTGGCCTTGGCGGGAGGTACGAACACCGGGGAGCTGTTTTTT. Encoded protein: CASSLALAGGTNTGELFF.

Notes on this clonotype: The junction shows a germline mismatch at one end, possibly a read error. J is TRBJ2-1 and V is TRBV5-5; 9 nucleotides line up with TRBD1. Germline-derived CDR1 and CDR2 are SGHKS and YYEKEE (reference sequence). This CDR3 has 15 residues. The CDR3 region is CASSPGQGRYNVQFF. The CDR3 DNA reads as TGTGCCAGCAGCCCTGGACAGGGGCGGTACAATGTGCAGTTCTTC.

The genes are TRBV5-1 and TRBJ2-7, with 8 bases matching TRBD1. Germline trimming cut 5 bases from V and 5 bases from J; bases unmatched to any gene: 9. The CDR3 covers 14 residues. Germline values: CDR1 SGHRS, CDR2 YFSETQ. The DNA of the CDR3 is TGCGCCAGCAGTTGGGACAGGCAAAGGGACGAGCAGTACTTC. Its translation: CASSWDRQRDEQYF.

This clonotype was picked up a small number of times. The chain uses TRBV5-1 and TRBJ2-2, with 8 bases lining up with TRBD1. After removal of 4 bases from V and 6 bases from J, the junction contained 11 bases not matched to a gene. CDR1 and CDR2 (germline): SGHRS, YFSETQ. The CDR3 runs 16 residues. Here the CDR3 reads CASSRTGMEGAGELFF. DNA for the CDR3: TGCGCCAGCAGCAGGACAGGGATGGAAGGCGCCGGGGAGCTGTTTTTT.

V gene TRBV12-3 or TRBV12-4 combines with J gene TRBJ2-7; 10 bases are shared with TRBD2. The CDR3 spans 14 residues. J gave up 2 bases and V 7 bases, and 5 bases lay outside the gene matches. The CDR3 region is CASTRTSGTYEQYF. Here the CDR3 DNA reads TGTGCCAGCACCAGGACTAGCGGTACCTACGAGCAGTACTTC.

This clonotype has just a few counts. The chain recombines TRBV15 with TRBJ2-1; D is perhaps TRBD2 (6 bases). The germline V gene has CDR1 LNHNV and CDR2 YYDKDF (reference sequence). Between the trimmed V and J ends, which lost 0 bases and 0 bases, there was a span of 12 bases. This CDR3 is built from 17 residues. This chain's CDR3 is CATSRDSGGLSYNEQFF. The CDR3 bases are TGTGCCACCAGCAGAGATAGCGGAGGACTCTCCTACAATGAGCAGTTCTTC.

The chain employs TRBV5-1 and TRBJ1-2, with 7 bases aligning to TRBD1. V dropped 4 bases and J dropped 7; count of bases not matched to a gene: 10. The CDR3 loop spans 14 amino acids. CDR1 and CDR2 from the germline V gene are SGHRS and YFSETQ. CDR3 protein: CASSRDRALFGYTF. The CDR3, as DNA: TGCGCCAGCAGCCGTGACAGGGCCCTCTTTGGCTACACCTTC.

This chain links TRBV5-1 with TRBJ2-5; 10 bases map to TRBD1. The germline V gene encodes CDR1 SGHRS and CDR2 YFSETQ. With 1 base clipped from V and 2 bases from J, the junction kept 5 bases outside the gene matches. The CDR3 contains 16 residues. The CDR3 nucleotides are TGCGCCAGCAGCTTGTGGACAGGGGGTATGCAAGAGACCCAGTACTTC. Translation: CASSLWTGGMQETQYF. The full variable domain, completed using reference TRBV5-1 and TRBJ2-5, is KAGVTQTPRYLIKTRGQQVTLSCSPISGHRSVSWYQQTPGQGLQFLFEYFSETQRNKGNFPGRFSGRQFSNSRSEMNVSTLELGDSALYLCASSLWTGGMQETQYFGPGTRLLVL.

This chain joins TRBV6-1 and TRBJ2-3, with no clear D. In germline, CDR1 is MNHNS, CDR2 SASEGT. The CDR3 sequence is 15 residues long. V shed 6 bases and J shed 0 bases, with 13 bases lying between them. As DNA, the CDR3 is TGTGCCAGCAGGACAACTCCCACTAGCACAGATACGCAGTATTTT. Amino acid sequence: CASRTTPTSTDTQYF.

CDR3 region: CSARRASNEKLFF. CDR3 DNA: TGCAGTGCTCGCAGGGCGTCTAATGAAAAACTGTTTTTT. The chain combines TRBV20-1 with TRBJ1-4, with D maybe TRBD1 (5 bases). Trimming took 5 bases from V and 3 from J, leaving 10 bases between them. This CDR3 contains 13 residues. Germline V lookup: CDR1 DFQATT, CDR2 SNEGSKA (reference sequence).